The 28 T cell receptor beta chains below were found in one sample sequenced in a study of T cell responses to AZD1222 COVID-19 vaccine. Method: immunoSEQ multiplex PCR; TCRdb's copy keeps in-frame clones and lacks some. The data hold around 120,000 clones, with 92% observed a single time. Material: peripheral blood, obtained on day 0 of AZD1222 vaccination. Source of these receptors: an adult in good health.

The chain uses TRBV5-1 and TRBJ1-2; D may be TRBD1 (5 bases). The CDR3 contains 14 residues. The germline V and J ends were trimmed by 2 bases and 7 bases, with 15 bases remaining between them. Per germline, CDR1 SGHRS and CDR2 YFSETQ. CDR3 sequence (DNA): TGCGCCAGCAGCTTCTCAGCCAGGGAGAGTGGCTACACCTTC. The encoded protein is CASSFSARESGYTF.

CDR3 loop: CASSPSGTSGRAAETQYF. CDR3 coding DNA: TGTGCCAGCAGTCCGAGCGGGACTAGCGGGAGGGCCGCGGAGACCCAGTACTTC. The chain couples TRBV6-6 to TRBJ2-5, with 16 bases fitting TRBD2. Per the germline V gene, CDR1 is MNHNY and CDR2 is SVGAGI (reference sequence). This CDR3 is 18 amino acids long. Trimming removed 5 bases from V and 5 bases from J; junction bases left unmatched: 11.

The J gene is TRBJ1-4, the V gene TRBV12-2. TRBV12-2 is a pseudogene locus. This CDR3 contains 12 residues. The CDR3 here is CASRLKGEKLFF. The CDR3 nucleotides are TGTGCAAGTCGCTTAAAGGGTGAAAAACTGTTTTTT.

The rearrangement joins TRBV6-5 to TRBJ1-4; D might be TRBD1 (5 bases). Germline V gives CDR1 MNHEY, CDR2 SVGAGI. This CDR3 is built from 14 residues. V lost 6 bases and J 0 bases, leaving 8 bases between the germline ends. DNA for the CDR3: TGTGCCAGCAGGGACATCCCAACTAATGAAAAACTGTTTTTT. Amino acids: CASRDIPTNEKLFF.

The chain recombines TRBV28 with TRBJ1-4, with TRBD1 identical over 7 bases. This CDR3 contains 15 residues. V lost 5 bases to trimming and J lost 8 bases; unmatched junction nucleotides: 11. Germline lookup yields CDR1 MDHEN and CDR2 SYDVKM. The CDR3 sequence is CASSGLQGRGEKLFF. CDR3 nucleotide sequence: TGTGCCAGCAGTGGACTACAGGGGAGAGGAGAAAAACTGTTTTTT.

This chain joins TRBV6-5 and TRBJ2-2; D not certain. V was clipped by 6 bases and J by 1 base, with 12 bases between them. The CDR3 loop spans 15 amino acids. Looked up from germline, CDR1 is MNHEY and CDR2 is SVGAGI. This chain's CDR3 is CASSPSQRNTGELFF. The CDR3 DNA is TGTGCCAGCAGCCCCTCTCAACGGAACACCGGGGAGCTGTTTTTT.

V is TRBV6-4 and J is TRBJ2-3; 8 bases are a match to TRBD1. CDR1 is MRHNA and CDR2 is SNTAGT in the germline V gene. V lost 0 bases to trimming and J lost 4 bases; unmatched junction nucleotides: 6. The length of the CDR3 is 16 residues. The CDR3 bases are TGTGCCAGCAGTGACTCTTCAGGGGGCGCCGCAGATACGCAGTATTTT. It is translated as CASSDSSGGAADTQYF.

V gene TRBV15 combines with J gene TRBJ1-1; no clear D. CDR3 length: 15 amino acids. Germline V gene lookup returns CDR1 LNHNV and CDR2 YYDKDF (reference sequence). V dropped 3 bases and J dropped 3 bases, with 14 bases sitting between them. This CDR3 is CATSSSPGSDTEAFF. As DNA, the CDR3 is TGTGCCACCAGCAGCTCGCCGGGGTCGGACACTGAAGCTTTCTTT.

The chain couples TRBV11-2 to TRBJ2-7; TRBD2 matches at 10 bases. Trimming took 1 base from V and 5 from J; bases not matched to a gene: 8. This CDR3 spans 16 amino acids. Germline V lookup: CDR1 SGHAT, CDR2 FQNNGV. The CDR3 loop reads CASSLVASGSIDEQYF. The CDR3 nucleotides are TGTGCCAGCAGCTTAGTGGCTAGCGGGAGTATCGACGAGCAGTACTTC.

The CDR3 region is CASSLRQAITDTQYF. The CDR3 DNA reads TGTGCCAGCAGCTTACGGCAGGCGATCACAGATACGCAGTATTTT. V is TRBV7-6 and J is TRBJ2-3; D unclear. Between the trimmed V and J ends, which lost 2 bases and 2 bases, there was a span of 11 bases. This CDR3 is 15 amino acids long. From germline, CDR1 is SGHVS and CDR2 FNYEAQ.

The chain recombines TRBV18 with TRBJ2-7, with TRBD1 as a possible D gene (5 bases). Germline values: CDR1 KGHSH, CDR2 LQKENI. The CDR3 contains 14 residues. Trimming left V 5 bases short and J 3 bases short, with 14 bases between. The CDR3 loop reads CASSSKGFGYEQYF. Here the CDR3 DNA reads TGTGCCAGCTCATCGAAGGGGTTTGGCTACGAGCAGTACTTC.

The chain has TRBV28 and TRBJ2-2; perhaps TRBD2 as D (7 bases). The CDR3 runs 18 residues. The germline gives CDR1 MDHEN, CDR2 SYDVKM. Trimming shortened V by 0 bases and J by 2 bases, and 16 bases separated the two germline ends. The CDR3 DNA is TGTGCCAGCAGTTTATGGCCAGGGGCTAGCGGAAACACCGGGGAGCTGTTTTTT. It specifies CASSLWPGASGNTGELFF.

The chain recombines TRBV5-5 with TRBJ2-1, with D perhaps TRBD2 (5 bases). The ends were cut back, 0 bases at V and 0 bases at J, with 13 bases in the middle. There are 17 residues in the CDR3. Germline CDR1 reads SGHKS; CDR2 reads YYEKEE (reference sequence). The CDR3 sequence: CASSLAGVLHSYNEQFF. DNA for the CDR3: TGTGCCAGCAGCTTGGCCGGGGTGCTGCACTCCTACAATGAGCAGTTCTTC.

The rearrangement links TRBV5-1 to TRBJ2-5, with 8 nucleotides matching TRBD2. This CDR3 is 15 amino acids long. V shed 3 bases, J shed 1 base, and the junction held 5 bases outside the gene matches. Germline V gene lookup returns CDR1 SGHRS and CDR2 YFSETQ. The CDR3 nucleotides read TGCGCCAGCAGCTCCTGGACTAGCATCCAAGAGACCCAGTACTTC. It codes for CASSSWTSIQETQYF.

The CDR3 sequence: CATSDPDGTEAFF. CDR3 sequence (DNA): TGTGCCACCAGTGACCCGGACGGCACTGAAGCTTTCTTT. The chain uses TRBV24-1 and TRBJ1-1, with no clear D. The CDR3 has 13 amino acids. CDR1 KGHDR and CDR2 SFDVKD come from the germline V gene. The V gene lost 4 bases and the J gene lost 4 bases, with 9 bases spanning the gap.

V is TRBV28 and J is TRBJ2-7, with 12 positions matching TRBD2. Germline V gene sequence: CDR1 MDHEN, CDR2 SYDVKM. This CDR3 contains 16 residues. J was trimmed by 2 bases and V by 0 bases; bases with no gene match: 2. Here the CDR3 DNA reads TGTGCCAGCAGTTTATGGACTAGCGGGAGTCCCTACGAGCAGTACTTC. Translated: CASSLWTSGSPYEQYF.

The CDR3 loop reads CASSATPGDTAGEQYF. CDR3 bases: TGTGCCAGCAGCGCAACCCCTGGGGACACGGCTGGAGAGCAGTACTTC. The genes are TRBV9 and TRBJ2-7; possibly TRBD1 for D (6 bases). The V gene's germline CDR1 is SGDLS and CDR2 YYNGEE. The CDR3 extends over 16 amino acids. Trimming pared 3 bases from V and 7 bases from J, leaving 23 bases between. The full variable domain, completed using reference TRBV9 and TRBJ2-7, is DSGVTQTPKHLITATGQRVTLRCSPRSGDLSVYWYQQSLDQGLQFLIQYYNGEERAKGNILERFSAQQFPDLHSELNLSSLELGDSALYFCASSATPGDTAGEQYFGPGTRLTVT.

The rearrangement uses TRBV5-4 and TRBJ2-7, with D tentatively TRBD1 (6 bases). Trimming removed 5 bases at V and 1 base at J, with 13 bases between. Germline CDR1 reads SGHNT; CDR2 reads YYREEE (reference sequence). The CDR3 has 14 residues. For the CDR3, the DNA is TGTGCCAGCAGACAACAGGGCTCATCCTACGAGCAGTACTTC. Protein: CASRQQGSSYEQYF.

The chain is built from TRBV4-1 and TRBJ1-3; TRBD1 is a possible D gene (5 bases). Per germline, CDR1 MGHRA and CDR2 YSYEKL. The CDR3 has 15 amino acids. Deletions cut 1 base from V and 3 bases from J, with 10 bases between. The CDR3: CASSQVGRVGNTIYF. In DNA, the CDR3 is TGCGCCAGCAGCCAAGTAGGCAGGGTTGGAAACACCATATATTTT.

V is TRBV6-2 or TRBV6-3 and J is TRBJ1-5, with D hard to call. The length of the CDR3 is 16 residues. Deletions cut 5 bases from V and 1 base from J, with 15 bases between. The germline gives CDR1 MNHEY, CDR2 SVGEGT. For the CDR3, the DNA is TGTGCCAGCAGTCTCACGTTAAGACGGAGCAATCAGCCCCAGCATTTT. Encoded protein: CASSLTLRRSNQPQHF.

The chain recombines TRBV27 with TRBJ1-4, with TRBD1 as a possible D gene (6 bases). Trimming took 6 bases from V and 4 from J, leaving 12 bases between them. Germline CDR1 and CDR2: MNHEY and SMNVEV (reference sequence). This CDR3 has 14 residues. CDR3 DNA: TGTGCCAGCAGCCCGGGACAAAGTAATGAAAAACTGTTTTTT. This gives the protein CASSPGQSNEKLFF.

The chain employs TRBV11-2 and TRBJ2-1; tentative D call: TRBD2 (6 bases). V lost 1 base to trimming and J lost 10 bases, with 11 bases between them. The V gene's germline CDR1 is SGHAT and CDR2 FQNNGV. The CDR3 runs to 13 residues. This CDR3 is CASSLGTGAEQFF. The CDR3 DNA follows: TGTGCCAGCAGCTTAGGTACGGGAGCCGAGCAGTTCTTC.

The chain carries TRBV6-5 and TRBJ1-2, with D possibly TRBD1 on 6 matching bases. V was clipped by 6 bases and J by 6 bases, with 14 bases between them. Germline assignment: CDR1 MNHEY and CDR2 SVGAGI. The CDR3 has 13 amino acids. The CDR3 protein is CASSQGGKNGYTF. CDR3 sequence (DNA): TGTGCCAGCAGCCAAGGGGGGAAGAATGGCTACACCTTC.

V and J are TRBV12-3 or TRBV12-4 and TRBJ2-7; D is perhaps TRBD1 (6 bases). The CDR3 consists of 12 residues. Trimming shortened V by 6 bases and J by 4 bases, and 10 bases separated the two germline ends. CDR3 bases: TGTGCCAGCAGCCCCGACAGGTACGAGCAGTACTTC. The encoded protein is CASSPDRYEQYF.

This chain links TRBV18 with TRBJ1-1, with D possibly matching TRBD1 (5 bases). In germline, CDR1 is KGHSH, CDR2 LQKENI. The CDR3 consists of 14 residues. The V gene lost 3 bases and the J gene lost 1 base, with 9 bases spanning the gap. The CDR3 reads CASSPGTSNTEAFF. CDR3 nucleotides: TGTGCCAGCTCACCGGGGACCTCGAACACTGAAGCTTTCTTT.

The chain uses TRBV28 and TRBJ1-1; D not resolved. The CDR3 contains 13 residues. The V gene lost 6 bases and the J gene lost 1 base, with 9 bases spanning the gap. Germline V CDR1 and CDR2: MDHEN, SYDVKM. The CDR3 nucleotides read TGTGCCAGCAGATGGGCCTCGAACACTGAAGCTTTCTTT. It is translated as CASRWASNTEAFF.

CDR3 sequence reads: CATSRGWGTEAFF. The DNA of the CDR3 is TGTGCCACCAGCAGAGGATGGGGAACTGAAGCTTTCTTT. This rearrangement joins TRBV15 to TRBJ1-1, with D hard to call. V shed 1 base and J shed 5 bases, with 8 bases lying between them. The germline CDR1 and CDR2 sequences are LNHNV and YYDKDF (reference sequence). The CDR3 has 13 residues.

The chain recombines TRBV5-1 with TRBJ1-4; 9 nucleotides align to TRBD1. V trimming: 4 bases; J trimming: 14 bases; junction bases outside the gene matches: 12. The germline gives CDR1 SGHRS, CDR2 YFSETQ. This CDR3 is 14 amino acids long. CDR3 in amino acids: CASSLFGTGSGLFF. CDR3 sequence (DNA): TGCGCCAGCAGCCTGTTCGGGACAGGGAGTGGGCTGTTTTTT.